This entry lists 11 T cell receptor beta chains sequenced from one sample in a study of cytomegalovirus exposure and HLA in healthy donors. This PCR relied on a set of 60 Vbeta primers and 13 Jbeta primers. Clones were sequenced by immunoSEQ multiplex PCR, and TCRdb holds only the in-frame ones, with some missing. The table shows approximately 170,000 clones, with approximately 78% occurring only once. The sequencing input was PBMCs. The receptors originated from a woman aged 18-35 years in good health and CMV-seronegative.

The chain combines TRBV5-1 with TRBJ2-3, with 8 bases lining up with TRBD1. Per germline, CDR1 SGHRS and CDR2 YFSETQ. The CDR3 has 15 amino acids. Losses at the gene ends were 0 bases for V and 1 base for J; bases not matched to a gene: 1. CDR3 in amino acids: CASSLVQGGTDTQYF. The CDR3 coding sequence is TGCGCCAGCAGCTTGGTACAGGGGGGCACAGATACGCAGTATTTT.

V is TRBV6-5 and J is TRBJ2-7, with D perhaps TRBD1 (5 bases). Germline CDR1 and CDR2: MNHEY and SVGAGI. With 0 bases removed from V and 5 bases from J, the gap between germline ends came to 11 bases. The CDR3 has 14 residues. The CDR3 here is CASSYSSGNHEQYF. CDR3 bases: TGTGCCAGCAGTTACTCGTCAGGGAATCACGAGCAGTACTTC.

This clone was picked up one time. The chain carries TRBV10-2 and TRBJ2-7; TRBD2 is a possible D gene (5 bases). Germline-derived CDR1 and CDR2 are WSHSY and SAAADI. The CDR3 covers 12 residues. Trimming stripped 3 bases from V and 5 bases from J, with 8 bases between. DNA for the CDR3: TGCGCCAGCAGTGACGAGGGTCACGAGCAGTACTTC. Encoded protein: CASSDEGHEQYF.

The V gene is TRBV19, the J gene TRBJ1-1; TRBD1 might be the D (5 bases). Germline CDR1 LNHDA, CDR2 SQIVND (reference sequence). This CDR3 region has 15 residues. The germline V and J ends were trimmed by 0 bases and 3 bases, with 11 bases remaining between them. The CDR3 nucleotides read TGTGCCAGTAGTATAGATGATATGACAGACACTGAAGCTTTCTTT. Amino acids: CASSIDDMTDTEAFF.

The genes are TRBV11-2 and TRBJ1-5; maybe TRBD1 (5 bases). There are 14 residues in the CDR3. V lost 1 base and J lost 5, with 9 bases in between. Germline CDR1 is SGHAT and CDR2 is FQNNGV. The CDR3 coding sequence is TGTGCCAGCAGCTTAGTCGAAGGGGATCAGCCCCAGCATTTT. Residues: CASSLVEGDQPQHF.

Here the CDR3 DNA reads TGTGCCAGCAGCTCCGGGTATTCCTACGAGCAGTACTTC. Protein: CASSSGYSYEQYF. The chain couples TRBV7-9 to TRBJ2-7; D gene uncertain. This CDR3 region has 13 residues. CDR1 and CDR2 (germline): SEHNR, FQNEAQ (reference sequence). Trimming removed 4 bases from V and 1 base from J, with 8 bases in between.

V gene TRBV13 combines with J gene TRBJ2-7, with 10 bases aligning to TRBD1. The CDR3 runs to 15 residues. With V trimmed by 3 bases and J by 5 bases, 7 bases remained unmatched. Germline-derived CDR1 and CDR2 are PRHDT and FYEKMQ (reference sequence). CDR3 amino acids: CASSFPGQGPDEQYF. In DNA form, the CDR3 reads TGTGCCAGCAGCTTCCCGGGACAGGGGCCCGACGAGCAGTACTTC.

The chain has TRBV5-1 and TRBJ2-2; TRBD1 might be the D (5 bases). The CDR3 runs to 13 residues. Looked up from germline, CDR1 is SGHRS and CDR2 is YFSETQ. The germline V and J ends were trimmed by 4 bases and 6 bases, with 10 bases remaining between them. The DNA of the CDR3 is TGCGCCAGCAGCGTAACAGGTTCCGGGGAGCTGTTTTTT. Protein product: CASSVTGSGELFF. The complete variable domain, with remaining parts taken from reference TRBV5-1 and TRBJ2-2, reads KAGVTQTPRYLIKTRGQQVTLSCSPISGHRSVSWYQQTPGQGLQFLFEYFSETQRNKGNFPGRFSGRQFSNSRSEMNVSTLELGDSALYLCASSVTGSGELFFGEGSRLTVL.

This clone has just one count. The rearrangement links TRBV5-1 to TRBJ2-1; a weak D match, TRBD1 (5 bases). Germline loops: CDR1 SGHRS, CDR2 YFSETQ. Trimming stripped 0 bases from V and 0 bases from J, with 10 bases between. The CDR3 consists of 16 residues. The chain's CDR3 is CASSLAGRVSYNEQFF. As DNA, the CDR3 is TGCGCCAGCAGCTTGGCCGGCAGGGTCTCCTACAATGAGCAGTTCTTC.

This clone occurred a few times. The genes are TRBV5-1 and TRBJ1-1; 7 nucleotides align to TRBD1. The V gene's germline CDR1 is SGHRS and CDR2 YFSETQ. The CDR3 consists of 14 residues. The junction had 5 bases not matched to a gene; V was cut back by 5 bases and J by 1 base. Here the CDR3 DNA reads TGCGCCAGCAGAGACAGGGAGGAGAACACTGAAGCTTTCTTT. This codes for CASRDREENTEAFF.

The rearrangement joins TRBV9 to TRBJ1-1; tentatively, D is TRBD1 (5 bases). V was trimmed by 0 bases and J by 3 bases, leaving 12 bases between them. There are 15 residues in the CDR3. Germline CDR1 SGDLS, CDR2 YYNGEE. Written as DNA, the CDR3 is TGTGCCAGCAGCGTAGGGGGTGGGGGGTACACTGAAGCTTTCTTT. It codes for CASSVGGGGYTEAFF.